Listed below are T cell receptor beta chains from one sample, sequenced in a study of blood T cell repertoires in COVID-19. Assay used: immunoSEQ multiplex PCR; TCRdb lists only in-frame clones, some missing. The sample shows tens of thousands of clones, 70% to 90% of them seen only once. Material: peripheral blood. The source of these receptors is a woman aged 70 to 79 with acute or convalescent COVID-19. CDR3s include the opening cysteine and the closing phenylalanine or tryptophan. A D gene is named only where the DNA matches it firmly.

d_gene,j_gene,v_gene,CDR3aa
NA,TRBJ2-3,TRBV7-9,CASSLAGAGTDTQYF
NA,TRBJ2-3,TRBV11-2,CASSLRVLSSTDTQYF
NA,TRBJ2-3,TRBV28,CASSVGFGTQYF
NA,TRBJ2-1,TRBV7-9,CASSLFGSWQFF
NA,TRBJ1-2,TRBV18,CASSPPGGLYGYTF
NA,TRBJ1-3,TRBV5-6,CASSLLGGSGNTIYF
NA,TRBJ1-5,TRBV6-1,CASSKGGDRVNQPQHF
TRBD1,TRBJ2-4,TRBV10-1,CASSESGTGNIQYF
TRBD1,TRBJ1-1,TRBV11-3,CASSSEQGMNTEAFF
TRBD1,TRBJ1-3,TRBV28,CASSLRTGSSGNTIYF
NA,TRBJ1-1,TRBV28,CASRAGGRDTEAFF
TRBD2,TRBJ2-3,TRBV24-1,CATSDSQLAGGPGDTQYF
TRBD2,TRBJ2-1,TRBV9,CASSVGLAASNEQFF
NA,TRBJ2-3,TRBV4-3,CASSREPPDTQYF
NA,TRBJ1-1,TRBV7-2,CASSAGRGFQAFF
TRBD2,TRBJ2-2,TRBV5-4,CASSLAGGSRELFF
TRBD2,TRBJ2-1,TRBV11-3,CASSSSSGRAFGEQFF
NA,TRBJ2-2,TRBV24-1,CATSDLLSGVNTGELFF
NA,TRBJ2-1,TRBV15,CATSALRGRNEQFF
TRBD1,TRBJ1-3,TRBV28,CASSPGGTGNTIYF
NA,TRBJ2-4,TRBV2,CASGQNIQYF
TRBD1,TRBJ1-1,TRBV6-5,CASSHSGQGEAFF
TRBD2,TRBJ2-1,TRBV7-2,CASSLVLAGGPTDEQFF
TRBD2,TRBJ2-5,TRBV5-1,CASSLEKGGYETQYF
NA,TRBJ1-1,TRBV4-1,CASSQDGGGQGKAFF
NA,TRBJ2-1,TRBV11-3,CASSSRSDNEQFF